Below are 29 T cell receptor beta chains sequenced from a single sample in a study of cytotoxic CD8 clonotypes in ibrutinib-treated CLL. Data came from immunoSEQ multiplex PCR; TCRdb stores just in-frame clones and leaves some out. The table shows 130,000 or so clones, with approximately 85% occurring only once. The sequences come from PBMCs, collected after 24 months of ibrutinib treatment. The receptors were sampled from a human donor with chronic lymphocytic leukemia.

The chain combines TRBV7-9 with TRBJ2-7, with TRBD1 matching 8 bases. CDR1 is SEHNR, CDR2 FQNEAQ, per germline (reference sequence). The length of the CDR3 is 14 residues. V lost 4 bases, J lost 2 bases, and 4 bases stayed unmatched. CDR3 nucleotides: TGTGCCAGCAGCTACGACAGGGGACCCTACGAGCAGTACTTC. Translating it yields CASSYDRGPYEQYF.

V and J are TRBV5-8 and TRBJ1-2, with 11 bases lining up with TRBD1. Unmatched junction bases numbered 12, after V lost 10 bases and J lost 4 bases. The germline gives CDR1 SGHTS, CDR2 YDEGEE. This CDR3 spans 15 amino acids. The CDR3 sequence is CAGEFGQGASYGYTF. The CDR3 nucleotides read TGTGCCGGGGAGTTTGGACAGGGGGCGTCCTATGGCTACACCTTC.

The rearrangement joins TRBV6-6 to TRBJ1-2, with 10 nucleotides matching TRBD1. The CDR3 covers 14 residues. In germline, CDR1 is MNHNY, CDR2 SVGAGI (reference sequence). The junction had 8 bases not matched to a gene; V was cut back by 5 bases and J by 8 bases. The CDR3 region has the DNA TGTGCCAGCAGTACCCGACAGGGGGCGGGGGGCTACACCTTC. It yields the protein CASSTRQGAGGYTF.

CDR3 nucleotide sequence: TGTGCCAGCAGCCCGGGACGGATCTACGAGCAGTACTTC. Residues: CASSPGRIYEQYF. The rearrangement joins TRBV5-6 to TRBJ2-7; perhaps D is TRBD1 or TRBD2 (5 bases each). The CDR3 length is 13 residues. The V gene's germline CDR1 is SGHDT and CDR2 YYEEEE. V gave up 4 bases and J gave up 3 bases, with 11 bases separating them.

The chain combines TRBV15 with TRBJ2-3; no clear D. Between the trimmed V and J ends, which lost 0 bases and 5 bases, there was a span of 9 bases. The CDR3 has 14 amino acids. Germline V gene sequence: CDR1 LNHNV, CDR2 YYDKDF (reference sequence). CDR3 DNA sequence: TGTGCCACCAGCAGAGATAGGCAACAAGATACGCAGTATTTT. It codes for CATSRDRQQDTQYF. Full variable domain (missing parts from reference TRBV15 and TRBJ2-3): DAMVIQNPRYQVTQFGKPVTLSCSQTLNHNVMYWYQQKSSQAPKLLFHYYDKDFNNEADTPDNFQSRRPNTSFCFLDIRSPGLGDTAMYLCATSRDRQQDTQYFGPGTRLTVL.

V is TRBV2 and J is TRBJ2-3; 7 positions agree with TRBD2. The germline V gene encodes CDR1 SNHLY and CDR2 FYNNEI. With 4 bases clipped from V and 5 bases from J, the junction kept 12 bases outside the gene matches. The CDR3 is 16 residues long. The CDR3 loop reads CASSGVSGKEKDTQYF. The CDR3 DNA reads TGTGCCAGCAGTGGGGTGAGCGGGAAAGAGAAAGATACGCAGTATTTT.

The J gene is TRBJ1-1, the V gene TRBV10-3; 8 bases align to TRBD1. CDR3 length: 16 residues. The trim removed 10 bases at V and 1 base at J, leaving 14 bases unmatched. Germline V lookup: CDR1 ENHRY, CDR2 SYGVKD. The DNA of the CDR3 is TGTGCCAGCAAAGTAAGGGCAGGGGGCTGGAACACTGAAGCTTTCTTT. This encodes CASKVRAGGWNTEAFF.

J is TRBJ1-2 and V is TRBV10-1; maybe TRBD1 (5 bases). Germline CDR1 and CDR2: WNHNN and SYGVQD (reference sequence). The ends were cut back, 3 bases at V and 8 bases at J, with 19 bases in the middle. The CDR3 is made up of 15 amino acids. The CDR3 is CASSDPAGMFQGYTF. The CDR3 DNA reads as TGCGCCAGCAGTGACCCGGCAGGGATGTTTCAGGGCTACACCTTC.

The gene calls are TRBV5-1 and TRBJ2-7; 8 nucleotides align to TRBD1. V lost 0 bases to trimming and J lost 2 bases; unmatched junction nucleotides: 16. CDR3 length equals 19 residues. CDR1 SGHRS and CDR2 YFSETQ come from the germline V gene. The CDR3 nucleotides read TGCGCCAGCAGCTTGGTCCGCTGGGACAGGATCGTACCTACCTACGAGCAGTACTTC. This gives the protein CASSLVRWDRIVPTYEQYF.

The chain carries TRBV5-4 and TRBJ1-1, with D perhaps matching TRBD1 (5 bases). This CDR3 has 14 residues. Germline V CDR1 and CDR2: SGHNT, YYREEE (reference sequence). The V gene lost 3 bases and the J gene lost 6 bases, with 15 bases spanning the gap. CDR3 sequence reads: CASSSQGGRAEAFF. In DNA, the CDR3 is TGTGCCAGCAGCTCGCAGGGTGGTAGGGCTGAAGCTTTCTTT.

The chain recombines TRBV28 with TRBJ2-1; TRBD2 matches at 11 bases. V was clipped by 6 bases and J by 4 bases; unmatched bases: 5. Germline CDR1 is MDHEN and CDR2 is SYDVKM. The CDR3 runs to 15 residues. For the CDR3, the DNA is TGTGCCAGCAGCCATCTAGCGGGGGGTTACAATGAGCAGTTCTTC. Translating it yields CASSHLAGGYNEQFF.

V and J are TRBV2 and TRBJ1-2; TRBD1 is a possible D gene (6 bases). Germline CDR1 is SNHLY and CDR2 is FYNNEI. This CDR3 comprises 15 residues. The V gene lost 7 bases and the J gene lost 2 bases, with 17 bases spanning the gap. The CDR3 DNA sequence: TGTGCCAGCATCCCGGACAGCCAGCTAAACTATGGCTACACCTTC. It specifies CASIPDSQLNYGYTF. Looking up the rest from reference TRBV2 and TRBJ1-2 gives the full variable domain: EPEVTQTPSHQVTQMGQEVILRCVPISNHLYFYWYRQILGQKVEFLVSFYNNEISEKSEIFDDQFSVERPDGSNFTLKIRSTKLEDSAMYFCASIPDSQLNYGYTFGSGTRLTVV.

This clone was detected only once. V gene TRBV9 combines with J gene TRBJ2-3, with 8 bases matching TRBD2. This CDR3 has 14 amino acids. Germline V gene data show CDR1 as SGDLS and CDR2 as YYNGEE. Trimming at V came to 4 bases and at J to 6 bases, leaving 7 bases not matched to a gene. The CDR3 is CASSPRPSGDTQYF. CDR3 sequence (DNA): TGTGCCAGCAGCCCCCGGCCTAGCGGGGATACGCAGTATTTT.

The genes are TRBV5-1 and TRBJ2-2; 7 bases fit TRBD1. Looked up from germline, CDR1 is SGHRS and CDR2 is YFSETQ. The trim removed 5 bases at V and 5 bases at J, leaving 3 bases unmatched. The CDR3 loop spans 13 amino acids. This CDR3 reads CASREGQTGELFF. The CDR3 DNA sequence: TGCGCCAGCAGAGAGGGACAGACCGGGGAGCTGTTTTTT.

The gene calls are TRBV5-1 and TRBJ2-1; the match to TRBD2 covers 15 bases. CDR1 and CDR2 (germline): SGHRS, YFSETQ. The CDR3 is 20 residues long. The ends lost 6 bases at V and 8 bases at J; junction bases unmatched: 21. The CDR3 DNA is TGCGCCAGCACCCTAGGGCGACCCGGGACTAGCGGGAGGATTATCCATGAGCAGTTCTTC. It specifies CASTLGRPGTSGRIIHEQFF.

The rearrangement uses TRBV2 and TRBJ1-1; unclear D gene. Trimming left V 7 bases short and J 0 bases short, with 9 bases between. This CDR3 is built from 13 residues. The V gene's germline CDR1 is SNHLY and CDR2 FYNNEI. The CDR3 loop reads CASKLGMNTEAFF. The DNA for the CDR3 is TGTGCCAGCAAGCTGGGTATGAACACTGAAGCTTTCTTT.

The table lists this clone with a count of one. The junction and the germline gene differ at one end; a read error may be behind it. The chain is built from TRBV7-7 and TRBJ2-3, with 7 bases lining up with TRBD2. The CDR3 loop spans 13 amino acids. CDR1 and CDR2 from the germline V gene are SSHAT and FNYEAQ (reference sequence). The CDR3 DNA sequence: TGTGCTAGCAGCTCCGGGGGAGGGGATACGCAGTATTTT. It is translated as CASSSGGGDTQYF.

The chain carries TRBV27 and TRBJ1-1, with 8 bases matching TRBD1. The ends lost 6 bases at V and 5 bases at J; junction bases unmatched: 11. This CDR3 has 15 amino acids. Germline V gene sequence: CDR1 MNHEY, CDR2 SMNVEV (reference sequence). CDR3 amino acids: CASSILLQGATEAFF. The CDR3, as DNA: TGTGCCAGCAGCATTCTACTTCAGGGGGCTACTGAAGCTTTCTTT.

The chain combines TRBV23-1 with TRBJ2-3; D not certain. TRBV23-1 is assigned to the ORF class and has an uncertain function. CDR3 length: 13 amino acids. Trimming took off 4 bases at V and 4 bases at J, with 9 bases between the two ends. CDR3 residues: CASSRAGPDTQYF. The DNA for the CDR3 is TGCGCCAGCAGTCGGGCCGGTCCAGATACGCAGTATTTT.

The rearrangement links TRBV7-8 to TRBJ1-4, with no clear D. Germline CDR1 reads SGHVS; CDR2 reads FQNEAQ. The V gene lost 2 bases and the J gene lost 6 bases, with 13 bases spanning the gap. The CDR3 totals 15 residues. The CDR3 DNA follows: TGTGCCAGCAGCTTAAGGTGGAGGAACCATGAAAAACTGTTTTTT. Amino acid sequence: CASSLRWRNHEKLFF.

The V call is TRBV6-6, the J call TRBJ1-3; D is possibly TRBD1 (6 bases). The V gene's germline CDR1 is MNHNY and CDR2 SVGAGI (reference sequence). The CDR3 contains 15 residues. V was clipped by 2 bases and J by 1 base, with 9 bases between them. The CDR3 reads CASSYGQGSGNTIYF. The DNA of the CDR3 is TGTGCCAGCAGTTACGGGCAGGGGTCTGGAAACACCATATATTTT.

The V and J genes are TRBV7-9 and TRBJ1-4; perhaps TRBD1 as D (6 bases). The ends were cut back, 5 bases at V and 5 bases at J, with 15 bases in the middle. The germline V gene encodes CDR1 SEHNR and CDR2 FQNEAQ (reference sequence). CDR3 length equals 15 residues. The CDR3 DNA reads TGTGCCAGCAGCCCGGGACTGGGGACAAATGAAAAACTGTTTTTT. This codes for CASSPGLGTNEKLFF.

CDR3 coding DNA: TGTGCTAGTGCCGGGACCGATGGAGCTTTCTTT. This codes for CASAGTDGAFF. This chain links TRBV12-5 with TRBJ1-1; weak D call: TRBD1 (5 bases). V lost 7 bases and J lost 10, with 13 bases in between. Germline values: CDR1 LGHNT, CDR2 FRNRAP. CDR3 length: 11 residues.

The genes are TRBV19 and TRBJ2-5; TRBD1 aligns across 9 bases. Germline trimming cut 9 bases from V and 3 bases from J; bases unmatched to any gene: 14. Germline CDR1 reads LNHDA; CDR2 reads SQIVND (reference sequence). CDR3 length: 16 amino acids. For the CDR3, the DNA is TGTGCCAGCCAACCGGCTCGGGACAGGGCGAAAGAGACCCAGTACTTC. It encodes CASQPARDRAKETQYF.

The chain has TRBV7-2 and TRBJ1-1; D is unclear. The CDR3 has 13 residues. Trimming stripped 2 bases from V and 10 bases from J, with 14 bases between. CDR1 and CDR2 (germline): SGHTA, FQGNSA. The CDR3 nucleotides read TGTGCCAGCAGCTTATTTTCGGGAGGCGGAGCTTTCTTT. This translates into CASSLFSGGGAFF.

The chain employs TRBV18 and TRBJ1-5; unclear D gene. The germline V gene encodes CDR1 KGHSH and CDR2 LQKENI. V lost 3 bases and J lost 4, with 7 bases in between. The CDR3 has 13 residues. The CDR3 loop is CASSPTLNQPQHF. The CDR3 DNA reads as TGTGCCAGCTCACCGACCCTAAATCAGCCCCAGCATTTT.

This clone was seen just once. This rearrangement joins TRBV9 to TRBJ2-5, with a tentative D call TRBD2 (6 bases). Trimming stripped 3 bases from V and 3 bases from J, with 18 bases between. Germline assignment: CDR1 SGDLS and CDR2 YYNGEE. This CDR3 contains 16 residues. CDR3 sequence: CASSAPPGGDKETQYF. As DNA, the CDR3 is TGTGCCAGCAGCGCCCCCCCCGGCGGGGATAAAGAGACCCAGTACTTC.

The chain carries TRBV7-9 and TRBJ2-2, with D possibly being TRBD1 or TRBD2 (5 bases each). The V end was cut by 4 bases, the J end by 3 bases, with 15 bases between. The CDR3 totals 16 residues. Germline V CDR1 and CDR2: SEHNR, FQNEAQ (reference sequence). The DNA of the CDR3 is TGTGCCAGCAGCTCCCCGTCGGGGCGGGACACCGGGGAGCTGTTTTTT. Translation gives CASSSPSGRDTGELFF.

The chain recombines TRBV14 with TRBJ2-1, with 7 bases matching TRBD1. Trimming cost V 4 bases and J 6 bases; bases outside gene matches: 9. CDR3 size: 15 residues. CDR1 is SGHDN and CDR2 is FVKESK in the germline V gene. The CDR3 nucleotides are TGTGCCAGCAGCCCCGGGACAGCAAGAGGCAATGAGCAGTTCTTC. It is translated as CASSPGTARGNEQFF.